This entry concerns a single TCR beta chain. Its specificity is not known. The CDR3 extends over 15 amino acids. J lost 3 bases, V lost 6 bases, and 7 bases had no gene match. Germline lookup yields CDR1 LNHDA and CDR2 SQIVND (reference sequence). During the collection period, no donor immune events like infections were recorded. The source of the sample is a study of identifying expanded T cells in peripheral blood. Study outcomes and limitations: Roughly two-week clone count variance significantly increased as total template count grew. Over approximately two and four weeks, about 15 and 19 clones changed, versus approximately 1.2 between replicates.

Repertoires were generated with immunoSEQ multiplex PCR, while TCRdb's copy carries only in-frame clones and drops some. In the table there are roughly 82,000 clones, 84% of which are singletons. This sequence joins TRBV19 and TRBJ2-1, with TRBD2 identical over 8 bases. This sequence was found in a person aged 18 to 75 in good health. Sequencing was carried out using blood. The CDR3: CASRMPGLVYNEQFF. The DNA of the CDR3 is TGTGCCAGTAGAATGCCGGGACTAGTCTACAATGAGCAGTTCTTC.